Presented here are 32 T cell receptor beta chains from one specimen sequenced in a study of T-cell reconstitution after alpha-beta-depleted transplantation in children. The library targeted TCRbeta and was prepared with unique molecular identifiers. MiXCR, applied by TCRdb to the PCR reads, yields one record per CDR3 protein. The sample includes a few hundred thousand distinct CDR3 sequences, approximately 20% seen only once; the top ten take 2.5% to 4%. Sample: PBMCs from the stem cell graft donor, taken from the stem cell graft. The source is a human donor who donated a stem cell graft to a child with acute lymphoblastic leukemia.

CDR3 loop: CASSSSGGTLGTGANVLTF. The CDR3 nucleotides read TGTGCCAGCAGTTCTAGCGGGGGGACGCTTGGAACTGGGGCCAACGTCCTGACTTTC. V gene TRBV12-3 or TRBV12-4 combines with J gene TRBJ2-6, with 11 nucleotides matching TRBD2. The CDR3 spans 19 residues. With 4 bases clipped from V and 2 bases from J, the junction kept 10 bases outside the gene matches.

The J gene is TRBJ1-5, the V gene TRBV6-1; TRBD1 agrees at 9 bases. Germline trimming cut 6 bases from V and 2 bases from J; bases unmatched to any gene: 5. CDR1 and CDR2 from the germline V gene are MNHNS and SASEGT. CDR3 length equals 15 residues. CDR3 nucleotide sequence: TGTGCCAGCAGGCTGGGACAGGGAGGCAATCAGCCCCAGCATTTT. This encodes CASRLGQGGNQPQHF.

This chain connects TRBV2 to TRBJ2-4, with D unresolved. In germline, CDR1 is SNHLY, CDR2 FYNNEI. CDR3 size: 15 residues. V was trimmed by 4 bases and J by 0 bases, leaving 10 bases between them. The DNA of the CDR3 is TGTGCCAGCAGTGCCGGACCAGCAGCCAAAAACATTCAGTACTTC. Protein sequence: CASSAGPAAKNIQYF.

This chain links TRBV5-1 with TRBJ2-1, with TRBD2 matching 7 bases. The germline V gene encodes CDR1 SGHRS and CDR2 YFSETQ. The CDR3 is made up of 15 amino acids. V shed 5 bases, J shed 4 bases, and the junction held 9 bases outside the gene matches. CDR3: CASRYSSGFYNEQFF. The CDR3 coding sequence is TGCGCCAGCAGATATTCTAGCGGATTTTACAATGAGCAGTTCTTC.

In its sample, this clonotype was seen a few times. The CDR3 spells CASRGTGIRYTGELFF. CDR3 in DNA: TGTGCCAGCAGAGGAACAGGGATAAGGTACACCGGGGAGCTGTTTTTT. This rearrangement joins TRBV12-3 or TRBV12-4 to TRBJ2-2, with a tentative D call TRBD1 (6 bases). Trimming cost V 6 bases and J 3 bases, with 17 bases left between them. This CDR3 is built from 16 residues.

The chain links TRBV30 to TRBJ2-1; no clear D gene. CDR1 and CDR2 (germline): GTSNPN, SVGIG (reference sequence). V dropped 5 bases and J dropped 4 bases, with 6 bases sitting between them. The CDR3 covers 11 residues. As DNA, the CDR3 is TGTGCCTGGTTTTCTTACAATGAGCAGTTCTTC. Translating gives CAWFSYNEQFF.

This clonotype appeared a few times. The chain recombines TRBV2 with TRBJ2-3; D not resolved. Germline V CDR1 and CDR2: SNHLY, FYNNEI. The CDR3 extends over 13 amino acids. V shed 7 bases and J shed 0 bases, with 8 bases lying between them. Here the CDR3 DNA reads TGTGCCAGCACCATGCGAAGCACAGATACGCAGTATTTT. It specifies CASTMRSTDTQYF.

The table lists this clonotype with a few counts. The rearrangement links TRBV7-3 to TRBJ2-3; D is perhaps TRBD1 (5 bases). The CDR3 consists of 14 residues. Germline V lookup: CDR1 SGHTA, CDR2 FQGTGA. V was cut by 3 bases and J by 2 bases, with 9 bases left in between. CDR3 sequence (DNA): TGTGCCAGCAGCTTCAGGGAATTCACAGATACGCAGTATTTT. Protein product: CASSFREFTDTQYF.

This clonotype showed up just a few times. The CDR3 bases are TGTGCCAGCAGCGTAGGCCGTGGGGCGGACACCGGGGAGCTGTTTTTT. Translation gives CASSVGRGADTGELFF. The V call is TRBV9, the J call TRBJ2-2; D might be TRBD1 (5 bases). This CDR3 has 16 residues. Trimming took off 0 bases at V and 3 bases at J, with 12 bases between the two ends. Germline V gene sequence: CDR1 SGDLS, CDR2 YYNGEE.

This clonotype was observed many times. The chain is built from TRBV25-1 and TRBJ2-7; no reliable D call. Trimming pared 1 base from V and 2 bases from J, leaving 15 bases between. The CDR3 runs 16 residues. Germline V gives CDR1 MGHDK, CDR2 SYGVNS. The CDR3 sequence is CASSESRFDGPYEQYF. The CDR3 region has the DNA TGTGCCAGCAGTGAATCTAGGTTCGACGGACCCTACGAGCAGTACTTC.

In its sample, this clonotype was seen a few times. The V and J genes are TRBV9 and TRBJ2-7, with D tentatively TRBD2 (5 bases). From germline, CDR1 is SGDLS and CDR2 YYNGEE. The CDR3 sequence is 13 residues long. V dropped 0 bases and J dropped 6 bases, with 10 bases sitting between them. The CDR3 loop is CASSVGRAVEQYF. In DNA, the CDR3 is TGTGCCAGCAGCGTAGGGCGGGCAGTCGAGCAGTACTTC.

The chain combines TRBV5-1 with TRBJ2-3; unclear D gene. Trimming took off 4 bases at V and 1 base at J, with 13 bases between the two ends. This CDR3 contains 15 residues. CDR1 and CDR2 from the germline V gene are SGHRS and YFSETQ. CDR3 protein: CASSPRSGGTDTQYF. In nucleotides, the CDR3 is TGCGCCAGCAGCCCGCGGAGTGGGGGCACAGATACGCAGTATTTT.

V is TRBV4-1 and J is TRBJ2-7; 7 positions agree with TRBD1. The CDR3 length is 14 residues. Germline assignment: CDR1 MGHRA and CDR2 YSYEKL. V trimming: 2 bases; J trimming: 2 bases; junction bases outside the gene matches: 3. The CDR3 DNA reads TGCGCCAGCAGCCAAACCGGGACAGCCTACGAGCAGTACTTC. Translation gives CASSQTGTAYEQYF.

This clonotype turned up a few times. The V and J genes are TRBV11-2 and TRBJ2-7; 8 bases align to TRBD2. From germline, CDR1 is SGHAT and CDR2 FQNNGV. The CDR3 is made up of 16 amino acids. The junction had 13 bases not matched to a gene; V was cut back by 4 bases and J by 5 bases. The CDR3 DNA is TGTGCCAGCAGCTGGGGCAGCGGGAGCGGGATCCACGAGCAGTACTTC. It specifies CASSWGSGSGIHEQYF.

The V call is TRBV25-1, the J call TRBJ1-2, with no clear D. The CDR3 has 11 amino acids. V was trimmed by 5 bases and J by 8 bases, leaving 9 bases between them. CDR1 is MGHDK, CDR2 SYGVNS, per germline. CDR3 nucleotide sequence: TGTGCCAGCAGTTGGGGTCGGGGCTACACCTTC. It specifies CASSWGRGYTF.

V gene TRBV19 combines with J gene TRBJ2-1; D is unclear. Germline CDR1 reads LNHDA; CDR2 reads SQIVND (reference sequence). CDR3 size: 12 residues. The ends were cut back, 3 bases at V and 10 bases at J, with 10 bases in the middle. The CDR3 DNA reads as TGTGCCAGTAGTATTGGACGCCCAGAGCAGTTCTTC. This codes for CASSIGRPEQFF.

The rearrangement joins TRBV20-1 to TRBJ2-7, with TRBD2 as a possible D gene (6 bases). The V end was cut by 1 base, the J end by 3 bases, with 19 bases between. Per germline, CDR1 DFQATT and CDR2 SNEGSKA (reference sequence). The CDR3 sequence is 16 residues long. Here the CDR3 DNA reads TGCAGTGCTAGAGTCCTGGTAGGGGCGGAGGGCTACGAGCAGTACTTC. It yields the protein CSARVLVGAEGYEQYF.

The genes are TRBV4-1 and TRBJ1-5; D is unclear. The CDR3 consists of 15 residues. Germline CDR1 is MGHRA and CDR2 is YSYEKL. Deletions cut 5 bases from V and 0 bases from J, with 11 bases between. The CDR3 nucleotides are TGCGCCAGCAGCAATATATATTATAGCAATCAGCCCCAGCATTTT. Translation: CASSNIYYSNQPQHF.

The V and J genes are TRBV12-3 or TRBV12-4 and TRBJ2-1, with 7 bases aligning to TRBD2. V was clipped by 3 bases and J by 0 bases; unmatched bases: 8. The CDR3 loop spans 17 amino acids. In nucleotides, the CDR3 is TGTGCCAGCAGTTTGAGAGCGGGAACGAGCTCCTACAATGAGCAGTTCTTC. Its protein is CASSLRAGTSSYNEQFF.

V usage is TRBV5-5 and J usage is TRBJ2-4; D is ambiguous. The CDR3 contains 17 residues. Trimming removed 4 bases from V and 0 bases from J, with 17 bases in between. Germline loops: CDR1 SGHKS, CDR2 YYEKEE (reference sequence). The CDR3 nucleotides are TGTGCCAGCAGCACTGGATCCTTAAGTCTAGCCAAAAACATTCAGTACTTC. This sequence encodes CASSTGSLSLAKNIQYF.

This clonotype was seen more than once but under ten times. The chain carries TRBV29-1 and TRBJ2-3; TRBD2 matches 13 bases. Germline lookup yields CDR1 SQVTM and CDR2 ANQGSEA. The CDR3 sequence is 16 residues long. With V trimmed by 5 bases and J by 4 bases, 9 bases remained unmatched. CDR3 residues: CSVPGLAGSPPDTQYF. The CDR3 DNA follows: TGCAGCGTTCCGGGACTAGCGGGATCTCCCCCAGATACGCAGTATTTT.

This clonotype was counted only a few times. The CDR3: CATSSRSLGDTQYF. The CDR3 DNA follows: TGTGCCACCAGCTCGCGGAGCCTGGGGGATACGCAGTATTTT. The V call is TRBV15, the J call TRBJ2-3; no reliable D call. The germline V gene encodes CDR1 LNHNV and CDR2 YYDKDF (reference sequence). V was clipped by 5 bases and J by 6 bases, with 15 bases between them. CDR3 length equals 14 residues.

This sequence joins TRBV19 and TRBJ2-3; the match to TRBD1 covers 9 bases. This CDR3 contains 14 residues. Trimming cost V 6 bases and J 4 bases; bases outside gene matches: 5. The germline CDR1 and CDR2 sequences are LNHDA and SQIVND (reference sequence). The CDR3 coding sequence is TGTGCCAGTAGCCGGGACAGGGACGCAGATACGCAGTATTTT. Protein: CASSRDRDADTQYF. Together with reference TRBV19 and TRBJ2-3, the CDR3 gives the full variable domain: DGGITQSPKYLFRKEGQNVTLSCEQNLNHDAMYWYRQDPGQGLRLIYYSQIVNDFQKGDIAEGYSVSREKKESFPLTVTSAQKNPTAFYLCASSRDRDADTQYFGPGTRLTVL.

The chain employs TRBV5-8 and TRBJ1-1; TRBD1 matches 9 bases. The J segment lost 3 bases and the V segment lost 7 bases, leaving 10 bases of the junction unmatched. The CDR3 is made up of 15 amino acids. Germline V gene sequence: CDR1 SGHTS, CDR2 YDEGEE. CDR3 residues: CASFPRTGVYTEAFF. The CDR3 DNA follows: TGTGCCAGCTTTCCGAGGACAGGGGTGTACACTGAAGCTTTCTTT.

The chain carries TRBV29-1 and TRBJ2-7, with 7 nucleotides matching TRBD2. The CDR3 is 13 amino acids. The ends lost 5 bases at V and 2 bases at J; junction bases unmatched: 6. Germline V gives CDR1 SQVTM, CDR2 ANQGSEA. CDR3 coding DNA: TGCAGCGTTAGCGGGGTGGGGGCCTACGAGCAGTACTTC. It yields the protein CSVSGVGAYEQYF.

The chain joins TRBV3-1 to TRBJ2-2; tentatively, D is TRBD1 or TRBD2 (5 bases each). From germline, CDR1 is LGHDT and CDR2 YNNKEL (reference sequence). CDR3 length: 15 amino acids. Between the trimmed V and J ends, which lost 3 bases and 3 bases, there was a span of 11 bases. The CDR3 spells CASSHEGPYTGELFF. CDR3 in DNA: TGTGCCAGCAGCCACGAGGGACCTTACACCGGGGAGCTGTTTTTT.

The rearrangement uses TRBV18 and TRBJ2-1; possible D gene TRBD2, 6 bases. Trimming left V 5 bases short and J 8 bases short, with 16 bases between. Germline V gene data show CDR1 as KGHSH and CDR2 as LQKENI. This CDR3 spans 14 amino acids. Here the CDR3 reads CASSGGLFNDEQFF. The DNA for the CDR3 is TGTGCCAGCTCAGGAGGACTATTTAACGATGAGCAGTTCTTC.

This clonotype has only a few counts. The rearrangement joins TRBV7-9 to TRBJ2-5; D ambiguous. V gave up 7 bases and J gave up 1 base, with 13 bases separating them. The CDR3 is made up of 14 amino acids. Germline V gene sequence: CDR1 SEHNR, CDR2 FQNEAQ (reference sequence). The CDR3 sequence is CASTNPSAQETQYF. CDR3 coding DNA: TGTGCCAGCACCAACCCCAGCGCCCAAGAGACCCAGTACTTC.

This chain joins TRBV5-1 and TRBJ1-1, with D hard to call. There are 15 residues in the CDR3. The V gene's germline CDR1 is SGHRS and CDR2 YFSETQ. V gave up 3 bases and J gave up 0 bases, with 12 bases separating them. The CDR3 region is CASSWGGPMNTEAFF. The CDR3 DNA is TGCGCCAGCAGCTGGGGAGGTCCCATGAACACTGAAGCTTTCTTT.

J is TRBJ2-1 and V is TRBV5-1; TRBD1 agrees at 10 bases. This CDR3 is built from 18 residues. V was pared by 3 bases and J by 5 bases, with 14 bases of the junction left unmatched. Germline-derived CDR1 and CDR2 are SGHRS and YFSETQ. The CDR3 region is CASSSTTPGQGMNNEQFF. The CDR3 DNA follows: TGCGCCAGCAGCTCTACAACGCCGGGACAGGGGATGAACAATGAGCAGTTCTTC.

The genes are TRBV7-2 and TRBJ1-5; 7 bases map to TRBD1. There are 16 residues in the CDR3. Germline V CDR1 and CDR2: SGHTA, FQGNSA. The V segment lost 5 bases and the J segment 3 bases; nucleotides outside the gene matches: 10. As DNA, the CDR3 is TGTGCCAGCAGCAAAGCCGGGACAGAATACAATCAGCCCCAGCATTTT. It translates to CASSKAGTEYNQPQHF.

The CDR3 nucleotides are TGTGCCGCCTCTAGCGCCGGCTACAATGAGCAGTTCTTC. Protein sequence: CAASSAGYNEQFF. This rearrangement joins TRBV10-3 to TRBJ2-1; the D gene is possibly TRBD2 (6 bases). Germline loops: CDR1 ENHRY, CDR2 SYGVKD. With 11 bases removed from V and 3 bases from J, the gap between germline ends came to 14 bases. The CDR3 is 13 residues long.